This T cell receptor beta chain emerged from a study of OX40 agonist ivuxolimab in advanced cancers. About this clone: Its antigen remains unknown.

This table comes from immunoSEQ multiplex PCR, and its TCRdb copy is limited to in-frame clones, with some not included. The sample lists around 84,000 clones; under 95% were seen once. General study findings and limits: The work left the antigen specificity of expanded peripheral T cells undetermined. On average, a greater number of expanded clones characterised CD8+ T cells relative to CD4+.

Germline CDR1 is SGHVS and CDR2 is FQNEAQ. Between the trimmed V and J ends, which lost 1 base and 5 bases, there was a span of 6 bases. The CDR3 covers 13 residues. The material was CD4+ or CD8+ T cells sorted from blood, obtained in a trial of the OX40 agonist ivuxolimab. This rearrangement joins TRBV7-8 to TRBJ2-1; no clear D gene. This clonotype was obtained from an adult with an advanced solid tumor such as melanoma, head and neck, liver or kidney cancer. The CDR3 loop reads CASSLGRNNEQFF. CDR3 bases: TGTGCCAGCAGCTTAGGTAGGAACAATGAGCAGTTCTTC.